These T cell receptor beta chains were read from a single sample in a study of early T cells in non-severe SARS-CoV-2 infection. Each CDR3 protein gets one entry after TCRdb re-called the 5' RACE reads with MiXCR. This sample has 48,000 or so distinct CDR3 sequences, with 6.2% found just once. This specimen consisted of whole blood, obtained at baseline. The receptor set was obtained from an adult who was a healthcare worker with PCR-confirmed SARS-CoV-2 infection or an uninfected control (not recorded which). Both conserved end residues are part of each CDR3. D genes are given only for firm matches. Clone size is not always given. Where it is, it says once, few, many or a class for expanded clones.

>TRBV3-1|-|TRBJ2-7|-
CASSQSGYEQYF
TGTGCCAGCAGCCAATCGGGCTACGAGCAGTACTTC
>TRBV24-1|-|TRBJ1-5|-
CATSDPGGQPQHF
TGTGCCACCAGTGATCCGGGGGGTCAGCCCCAGCATTTT
>TRBV5-1|-|TRBJ1-1|-
CASSAQGGTEAFF
TGCGCCAGCAGCGCACAGGGAGGCACTGAAGCTTTCTTT
>TRBV7-3|many|TRBJ1-1|-
CASSFDLEEGNTEAFF
TGTGCCAGCAGCTTCGATTTGGAGGAGGGAAACACTGAAGCTTTCTTT
>TRBV7-9|many|TRBJ2-6|TRBD1
CASSSRIDTQGSSGANVLTF
TGTGCCAGCAGCTCCCGAATAGATACACAGGGGAGCTCTGGGGCCAACGTCCTGACTTTC
>TRBV5-1|few|TRBJ2-7|-
CASSLTGSSYEQYF
TGCGCCAGCAGCTTGACAGGGTCCTCCTACGAGCAGTACTTC
>TRBV6-2/TRBV6-3|-|TRBJ2-1|-
CASSSPGGTYNEQFF
TGTGCCAGCAGTTCTCCCGGGGGTACCTACAATGAGCAGTTCTTC
>TRBV12-3/TRBV12-4|-|TRBJ1-1|-
CASSPRGTEAFF
TGTGCCAGCAGTCCGCGGGGAACTGAAGCTTTCTTT
>TRBV4-2|few|TRBJ1-1|-
CASSQETQARAEAFF
TGTGCCAGCAGCCAAGAAACCCAGGCACGGGCTGAAGCTTTCTTT
>TRBV11-2|few|TRBJ2-7|TRBD1
CASSPGQGTYEQYF
TGTGCCAGCAGCCCCGGACAGGGGACCTACGAGCAGTACTTC
>TRBV28|few|TRBJ2-1|TRBD2
CASSYPPTSGRLQNEQFF
TGTGCCAGCAGTTACCCACCGACTAGCGGGAGACTTCAGAATGAGCAGTTCTTC
>TRBV7-9|-|TRBJ1-1|TRBD1
CASSPRTGDGTEAFF
TGTGCCAGCAGCCCGAGGACAGGGGACGGCACTGAAGCTTTCTTT
>TRBV5-1|many|TRBJ2-1|TRBD1
CASSLRQGIAYNEQFF
TGCGCCAGCAGCTTACGACAGGGAATCGCTTACAATGAGCAGTTCTTC
>TRBV20-1|many|TRBJ1-3|-
CSAREGPGGTSSGNTIYF
TGCAGTGCTAGAGAAGGGCCGGGAGGGACAAGCTCTGGAAACACCATATATTTT
>TRBV19|many|TRBJ2-1|-
CASSMSLVIPYNEQFF
TGTGCCAGTAGTATGTCGCTAGTTATTCCCTACAATGAGCAGTTCTTC
>TRBV4-2|many|TRBJ2-7|TRBD1
CASSQGMGQPLGEQYF
TGTGCCAGCAGCCAAGGGATGGGACAGCCTCTCGGAGAGCAGTACTTC
>TRBV11-2|-|TRBJ1-4|-
CASGVGFEEKLFF
TGTGCCAGCGGGGTAGGGTTCGAGGAAAAACTGTTTTTT
>TRBV15|few|TRBJ2-1|TRBD2
CATGLRGSGRGNEQFF
TGTGCCACCGGCCTTAGGGGTAGCGGGAGAGGCAATGAGCAGTTCTTC
>TRBV7-9|once|TRBJ2-7|-
CASSSRTGSYEQYF
TGTGCCAGCAGCTCCCGGACGGGTTCCTACGAGCAGTACTTC
>TRBV7-2|many|TRBJ1-5|-
CASSLTDNNQPQHF
TGTGCCAGCAGCTTGACAGATAACAATCAGCCCCAGCATTTT
>TRBV7-9|many|TRBJ2-5|-
CASVAGREETQYF
TGTGCCAGCGTGGCGGGGAGAGAGGAGACCCAGTACTTC
>TRBV28|-|TRBJ2-5|TRBD1
CASSFTGGRETQYF
TGTGCCAGCAGTTTTACAGGGGGCCGAGAGACCCAGTACTTC
>TRBV6-2/TRBV6-3|few|TRBJ1-4|-
CASSYSPGGKLFF
TGTGCCAGCAGTTACTCGCCAGGCGGAAAACTGTTTTTT
>TRBV7-6|few|TRBJ2-1|-
CASSPKLEGVNEQFF
TGTGCCAGCAGCCCTAAACTTGAGGGAGTTAATGAGCAGTTCTTC
>TRBV5-1|-|TRBJ2-1|-
CASSLGVGRPYNEQFF
TGCGCCAGCAGCTTGGGGGTTGGGCGGCCCTACAATGAGCAGTTCTTC
>TRBV6-5|many|TRBJ1-2|-
CASSRGGTNYGYTF
TGTGCCAGCAGCCGCGGTGGGACTAACTATGGCTACACCTTC
>TRBV27|many|TRBJ2-1|-
CASSLSRSSYNEQFF
TGTGCCAGCAGTTTATCCCGGAGCTCCTACAATGAGCAGTTCTTC
>TRBV20-1|-|TRBJ1-4|-
CSARMGLQNEKLFF
TGCAGTGCTAGAATGGGACTACAAAATGAAAAACTGTTTTTT
>TRBV6-6|many|TRBJ1-1|-
CASRRGTEAFF
TGTGCCAGCCGCCGGGGTACTGAAGCTTTCTTT
>TRBV7-9|few|TRBJ1-6|TRBD1
CASSGAGGTHSPLHF
TGTGCCAGCAGCGGAGCAGGGGGCACGCATTCACCCCTCCACTTT
>TRBV20-1|-|TRBJ2-3|-
CSVVRRLMGGRSTDTQYF
TGCAGTGTCGTTCGTCGACTGATGGGGGGGCGCAGCACAGATACGCAGTATTTT
>TRBV7-2|few|TRBJ2-1|TRBD2
CASSSTGLAGEFF
TGTGCCAGCAGCTCCACCGGGCTAGCGGGAGAGTTCTTC
>TRBV6-1|-|TRBJ1-5|TRBD1
CASRVAGTGFFQPQHF
TGTGCCAGCAGGGTCGCCGGGACAGGGTTTTTTCAGCCCCAGCATTTT
>TRBV2|many|TRBJ2-7|-
CASSGAGYEQYF
TGTGCCAGCAGTGGGGCAGGTTACGAGCAGTACTTC
>TRBV12-3/TRBV12-4|many|TRBJ2-3|-
CASSPKKTGRSPDTQYF
TGTGCCAGCAGCCCGAAAAAAACGGGTCGGTCCCCAGATACGCAGTATTTT
>TRBV2|many|TRBJ2-4|-
CASSERRSGGKDIQYF
TGTGCCAGCAGTGAACGCCGTAGCGGCGGTAAGGACATTCAGTACTTC
>TRBV12-3/TRBV12-4|many|TRBJ1-2|-
CASNIRGYGYTF
TGTGCCAGCAATATCCGGGGCTATGGCTACACCTTC
>TRBV20-1|few|TRBJ1-4|-
CSARGGTEKLFF
TGCAGTGCTAGAGGCGGGACTGAAAAACTGTTTTTT
>TRBV12-3/TRBV12-4|few|TRBJ2-7|-
CASSFGWEQYF
TGTGCCAGCAGTTTTGGGTGGGAGCAGTACTTC
>TRBV5-1|many|TRBJ2-1|-
CASSDTLRRDNEQFF
TGCGCCAGCAGCGACACCCTACGAAGGGACAATGAGCAGTTCTTC
>TRBV7-6|-|TRBJ2-2|TRBD2
CASSPGLAGTGNTGELFF
TGTGCCAGCAGCCCGGGACTAGCGGGGACGGGGAACACCGGGGAGCTGTTTTTT
>TRBV14|medium-sized|TRBJ2-6|-
CASGFRDASSGANVLTF
TGTGCCAGCGGTTTTCGGGACGCTTCCTCTGGGGCCAACGTCCTGACTTTC
>TRBV7-8|-|TRBJ2-5|-
CASSLVAETQYF
TGTGCCAGCAGCTTAGTGGCGGAGACCCAGTACTTC
>TRBV19|few|TRBJ2-4|TRBD1
CASSIQTGVAKNIQYF
TGTGCCAGTAGTATTCAGACAGGGGTAGCCAAAAACATTCAGTACTTC
>TRBV7-3|few|TRBJ2-5|TRBD2
CASSPIGLAGVETQYF
TGTGCCAGCAGCCCCATCGGACTAGCGGGAGTTGAGACCCAGTACTTC
>TRBV7-2|-|TRBJ2-1|-
CASSLVESSYNEQFF
TGTGCCAGCAGCTTAGTTGAGTCCAGCTACAATGAGCAGTTCTTC
>TRBV10-2|many|TRBJ2-7|-
CASSTRQALSSYEQYF
TGCGCCAGCTCCACCCGCCAGGCACTAAGCTCCTACGAGCAGTACTTC
>TRBV6-2/TRBV6-3|many|TRBJ2-2|TRBD2
CASSKRLAGAGELFF
TGTGCCAGCAGTAAACGACTAGCGGGTGCCGGGGAGCTGTTTTTT
>TRBV7-9|few|TRBJ2-1|TRBD2
CASSLAVLAGGYNEQFF
TGTGCCAGCAGCTTAGCTGTACTAGCGGGAGGATACAATGAGCAGTTCTTC
>TRBV15|-|TRBJ2-1|-
CATSRSWTDEQFF
TGTGCCACCAGCAGATCCTGGACCGATGAGCAGTTCTTC
>TRBV28|many|TRBJ2-1|-
CASSLGGYNYNEQFF
TGTGCCAGCAGTTTAGGGGGGTACAATTACAATGAGCAGTTCTTC